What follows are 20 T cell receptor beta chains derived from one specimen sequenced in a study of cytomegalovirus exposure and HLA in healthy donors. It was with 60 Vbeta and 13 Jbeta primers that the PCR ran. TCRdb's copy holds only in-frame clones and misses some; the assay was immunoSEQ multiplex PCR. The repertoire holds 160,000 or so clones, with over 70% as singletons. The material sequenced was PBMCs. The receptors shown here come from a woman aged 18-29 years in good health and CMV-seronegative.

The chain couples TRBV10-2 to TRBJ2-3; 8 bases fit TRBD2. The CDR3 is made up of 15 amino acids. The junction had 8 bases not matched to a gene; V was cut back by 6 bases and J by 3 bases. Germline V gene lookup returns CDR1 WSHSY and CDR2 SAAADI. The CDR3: CASRLTGGFTDTQYF. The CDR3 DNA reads TGCGCCAGCAGGTTAACGGGGGGGTTTACAGATACGCAGTATTTT.

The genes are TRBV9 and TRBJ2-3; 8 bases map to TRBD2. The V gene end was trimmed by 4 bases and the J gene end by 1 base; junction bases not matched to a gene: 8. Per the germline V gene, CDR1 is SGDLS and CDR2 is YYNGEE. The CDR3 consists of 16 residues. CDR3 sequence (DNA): TGTGCCAGCAGCTCCGGGCGGGGGGTCGGCACAGATACGCAGTATTTT. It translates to CASSSGRGVGTDTQYF.

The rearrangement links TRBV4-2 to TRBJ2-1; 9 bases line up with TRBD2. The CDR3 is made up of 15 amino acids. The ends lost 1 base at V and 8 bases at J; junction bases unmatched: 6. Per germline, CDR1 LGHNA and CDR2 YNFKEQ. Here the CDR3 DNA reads TGTGCCAGCAGCCAAGGGCGGGGGGGCTATGATGAGCAGTTCTTC. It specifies CASSQGRGGYDEQFF.

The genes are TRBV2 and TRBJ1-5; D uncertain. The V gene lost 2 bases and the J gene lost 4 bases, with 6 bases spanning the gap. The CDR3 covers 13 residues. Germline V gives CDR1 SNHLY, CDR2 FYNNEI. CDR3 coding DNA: TGTGCCAGCAGTGAATTGAGGAATCAGCCCCAGCATTTT. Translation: CASSELRNQPQHF. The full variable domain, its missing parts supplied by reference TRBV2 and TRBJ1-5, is EPEVTQTPSHQVTQMGQEVILRCVPISNHLYFYWYRQILGQKVEFLVSFYNNEISEKSEIFDDQFSVERPDGSNFTLKIRSTKLEDSAMYFCASSELRNQPQHFGDGTRLSIL.

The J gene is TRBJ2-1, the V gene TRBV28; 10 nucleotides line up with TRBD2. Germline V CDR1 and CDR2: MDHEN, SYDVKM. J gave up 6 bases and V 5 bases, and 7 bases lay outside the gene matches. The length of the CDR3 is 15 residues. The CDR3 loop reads CASSQWTSGINEQFF. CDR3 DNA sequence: TGTGCCAGCAGTCAATGGACTAGCGGTATCAATGAGCAGTTCTTC.

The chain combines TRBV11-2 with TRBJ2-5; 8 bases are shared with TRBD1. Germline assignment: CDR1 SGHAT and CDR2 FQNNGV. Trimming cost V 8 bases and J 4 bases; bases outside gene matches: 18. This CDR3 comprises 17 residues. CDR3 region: CASSREHRGIFGETQYF. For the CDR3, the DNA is TGTGCCAGCTCTAGAGAACACAGGGGGATTTTTGGAGAGACCCAGTACTTC.

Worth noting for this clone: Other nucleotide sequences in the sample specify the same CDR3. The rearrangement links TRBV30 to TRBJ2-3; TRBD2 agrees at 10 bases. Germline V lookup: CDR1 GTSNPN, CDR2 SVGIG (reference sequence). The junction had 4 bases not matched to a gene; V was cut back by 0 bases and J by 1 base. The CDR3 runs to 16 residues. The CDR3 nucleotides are TGTGCCTGGAGTGTAGGCCTAGCGGGGGGCACAGATACGCAGTATTTT. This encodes CAWSVGLAGGTDTQYF.

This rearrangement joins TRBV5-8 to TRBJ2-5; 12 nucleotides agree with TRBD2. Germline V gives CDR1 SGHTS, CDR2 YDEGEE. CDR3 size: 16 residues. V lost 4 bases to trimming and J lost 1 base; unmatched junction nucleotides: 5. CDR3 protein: CASSTGLAGLQETQYF. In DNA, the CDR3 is TGTGCCAGCAGCACCGGACTAGCGGGGCTCCAAGAGACCCAGTACTTC. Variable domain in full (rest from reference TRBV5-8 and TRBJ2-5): EAGVTQSPTHLIKTRGQQATLRCSPISGHTSVYWYQQALGLGLQFLLWYDEGEERNRGNFPPRFSGRQFPNYSSELNVNALELEDSALYLCASSTGLAGLQETQYFGPGTRLLVL.

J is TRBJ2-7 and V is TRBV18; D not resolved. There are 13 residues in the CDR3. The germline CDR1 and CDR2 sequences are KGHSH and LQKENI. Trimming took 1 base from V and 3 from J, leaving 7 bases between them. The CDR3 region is CASSPRLSYEQYF. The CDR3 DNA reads TGTGCCAGCTCACCACGACTTAGCTACGAGCAGTACTTC.

CDR3 DNA: TGTGCCAGTAGAACGTCGACTAGCGGGGAAAATGAGCAGTTCTTC. Translation: CASRTSTSGENEQFF. This chain links TRBV19 with TRBJ2-1, with 11 nucleotides matching TRBD2. CDR1 LNHDA and CDR2 SQIVND come from the germline V gene (reference sequence). There are 15 residues in the CDR3. Trimming took 6 bases from V and 7 from J; bases not matched to a gene: 8.

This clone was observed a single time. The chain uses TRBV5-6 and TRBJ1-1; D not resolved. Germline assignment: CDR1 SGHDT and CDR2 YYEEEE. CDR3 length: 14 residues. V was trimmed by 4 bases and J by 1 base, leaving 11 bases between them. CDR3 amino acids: CASSTRFGNTEAFF. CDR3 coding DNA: TGTGCCAGCAGCACACGTTTTGGGAACACTGAAGCTTTCTTT.

DNA for the CDR3: TGCGCCAGCAGTGAAATAAGCGGGGGTGTGAAAGAGACCCAGTACTTC. Protein: CASSEISGGVKETQYF. The chain is built from TRBV10-2 and TRBJ2-5; 8 bases map to TRBD2. Trimming at V came to 3 bases and at J to 3 bases, leaving 9 bases not matched to a gene. This CDR3 spans 16 amino acids. The V gene's germline CDR1 is WSHSY and CDR2 SAAADI.

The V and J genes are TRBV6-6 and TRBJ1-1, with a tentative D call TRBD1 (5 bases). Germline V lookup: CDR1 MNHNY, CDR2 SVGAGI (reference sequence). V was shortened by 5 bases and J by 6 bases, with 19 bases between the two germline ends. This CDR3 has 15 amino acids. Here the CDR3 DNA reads TGTGCCAGCAGTACCCCGGGGGGGGAAAGGGCTGAAGCTTTCTTT. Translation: CASSTPGGERAEAFF.

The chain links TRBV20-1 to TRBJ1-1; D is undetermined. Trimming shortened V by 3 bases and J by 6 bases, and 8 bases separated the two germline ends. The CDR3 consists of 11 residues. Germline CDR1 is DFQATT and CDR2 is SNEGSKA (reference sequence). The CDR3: CSARGHSEAFF. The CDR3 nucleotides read TGCAGTGCTAGGGGCCATTCTGAAGCTTTCTTT.

CDR3 in amino acids: CASSLSGFRYTEAFF. The CDR3 DNA sequence: TGTGCCAGCAGCTTAAGTGGGTTCAGGTACACTGAAGCTTTCTTT. J is TRBJ1-1 and V is TRBV5-6; D is undetermined. Germline V gene sequence: CDR1 SGHDT, CDR2 YYEEEE. Trimming cost V 2 bases and J 3 bases, with 14 bases left between them. The CDR3 is 15 amino acids.

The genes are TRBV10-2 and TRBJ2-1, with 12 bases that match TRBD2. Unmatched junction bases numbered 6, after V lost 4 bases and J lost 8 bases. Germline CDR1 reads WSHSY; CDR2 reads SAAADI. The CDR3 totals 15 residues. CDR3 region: CASSGALAGGHEQFF. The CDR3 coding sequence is TGCGCCAGCAGTGGGGCACTAGCGGGGGGCCATGAGCAGTTCTTC.

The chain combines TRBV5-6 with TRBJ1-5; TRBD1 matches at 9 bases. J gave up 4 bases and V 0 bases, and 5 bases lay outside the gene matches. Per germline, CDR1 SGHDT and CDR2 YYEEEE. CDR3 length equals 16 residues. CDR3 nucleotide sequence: TGTGCCAGCAGCTTGGGAGAACAGGGGGCGAATCAGCCCCAGCATTTT. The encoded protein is CASSLGEQGANQPQHF.

The CDR3 coding sequence is TGCGCCAGCAGCCCGGACACAGAAAATGAAAAACTGTTTTTT. Translating it yields CASSPDTENEKLFF. This chain connects TRBV5-1 to TRBJ1-4, with TRBD1 as a possible D gene (5 bases). V lost 4 bases, J lost 5 bases, and 12 bases lay in between. Germline CDR1 SGHRS, CDR2 YFSETQ. CDR3 length: 14 residues. The full variable domain, its missing parts supplied by reference TRBV5-1 and TRBJ1-4, is KAGVTQTPRYLIKTRGQQVTLSCSPISGHRSVSWYQQTPGQGLQFLFEYFSETQRNKGNFPGRFSGRQFSNSRSEMNVSTLELGDSALYLCASSPDTENEKLFFGSGTQLSVL.

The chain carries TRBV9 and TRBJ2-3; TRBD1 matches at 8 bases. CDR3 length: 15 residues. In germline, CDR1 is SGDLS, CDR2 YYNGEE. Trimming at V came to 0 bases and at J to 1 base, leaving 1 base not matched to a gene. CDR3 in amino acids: CASSVEGQGTDTQYF. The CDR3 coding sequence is TGTGCCAGCAGCGTAGAGGGACAGGGCACAGATACGCAGTATTTT.

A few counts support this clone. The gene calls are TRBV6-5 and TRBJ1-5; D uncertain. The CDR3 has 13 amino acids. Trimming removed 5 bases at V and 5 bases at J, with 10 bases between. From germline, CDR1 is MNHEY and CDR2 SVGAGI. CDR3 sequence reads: CASSGFEDQPQHF. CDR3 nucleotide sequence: TGTGCCAGCAGTGGTTTCGAGGATCAGCCCCAGCATTTT.